These T cell receptor beta chains were read from a single sample in a study of shared clonotypes between healthy human individuals. This table comes from immunoSEQ multiplex PCR, and its TCRdb copy is limited to in-frame clones, with some not included. This table has about 1.5 million clones, about 96% appearing once. The sequenced material came from naive CD4+ T cells sorted from blood. These receptors were collected from a man between 25 and 39 years old in good health. CDR3s include the opening cysteine and the closing phenylalanine or tryptophan. Fields, in order: clone size, J gene, D gene, V gene, CDR3 DNA, CDR3 protein. The D gene is left open where the match is weak. Only some rows state a clone size, as once, few, many or a class for expanded clones.

NA TRBJ2-1 TRBD1 TRBV5-1 TGCGCCAGCAGCTCCAAATCGACAGGGGGGTATGAGCAGTTCTTC CASSSKSTGGYEQFF
NA TRBJ2-5 NA TRBV13 TGTGCCAGCAGCTTGTCAGGGCCGGGTGAGGAGACCCAGTACTTC CASSLSGPGEETQYF
NA TRBJ2-7 NA TRBV7-3 TGTGCCAGCAGCTTAAGGCAGGGCTCTTTCTACGAGCAGTACTTC CASSLRQGSFYEQYF
NA TRBJ2-3 NA TRBV7-2 TGTGCCAGCAGCTTGAGACGACTGCTAGATACGCAGTATTTT CASSLRRLLDTQYF
NA TRBJ2-7 NA TRBV30 TGTGCCTGCCAGGGATTGTTGCCCTACGAGCAGTACTTC CACQGLLPYEQYF
NA TRBJ2-3 NA TRBV5-1 TGCGCCAGCAGCTTAACAGGTACAGATACGCAGTATTTT CASSLTGTDTQYF
NA TRBJ1-3 TRBD1 TRBV10-2 TGCGCCACCAGGGGGGGGCGTTCCGGAAACACCATATATTTT CATRGGRSGNTIYF
few TRBJ1-2 NA TRBV5-4 TGTGCCAGCAGCCCCAGTGGCGACTATGGCTACACCTTC CASSPSGDYGYTF
NA TRBJ1-1 TRBD1 TRBV7-2 TGTGCCAGCAGCTCGGGACAGTTTGAAGCTTTCTTT CASSSGQFEAFF
NA TRBJ1-1 NA TRBV21-1 TGTGCCAGCAGCAAAGCCCGGACTGAGAAGGTTGAAGCTTTCTTT CASSKARTEKVEAFF
NA TRBJ2-1 NA TRBV7-9 TGTGCCAGCAGCACCCACTACAATGAGCAGTTCTTC CASSTHYNEQFF
NA TRBJ2-6 NA TRBV5-5 TGTGCCAGCTCCGGGCTCGGGGCCAACGTCCTGACTTTC CASSGLGANVLTF
NA TRBJ2-2 NA TRBV9 TGTGCCAGCAGCGTCCCAGCTAGAGACAGGGAGGCCACCGGGGAGCTGTTTTTT CASSVPARDREATGELFF
NA TRBJ2-1 NA TRBV5-1 TGCGCCAGCAGCTTGGGGATGGTACAGGAGCAGTTCTTC CASSLGMVQEQFF
few TRBJ2-5 NA TRBV5-1 TGCGCCAGCAGCTTTGGACAGCAAGAGACCCAGTACTTC CASSFGQQETQYF
NA TRBJ2-2 NA TRBV4-1 TGCGCCAGCAGCCAAGTCCAGGGCGGACTGAACACCGGGGAGCTGTTTTTT CASSQVQGGLNTGELFF
once TRBJ2-7 TRBD2 TRBV6-6 TGTGCCAGCAGTTTGACTAGCGGGAGATCCTCCCGCGAGCAGTACTTC CASSLTSGRSSREQYF
NA TRBJ1-1 TRBD1 TRBV20-1 TGCAGTGCCGAGACAGGGGACGCTTTCTTT CSAETGDAFF
NA TRBJ2-5 TRBD1 TRBV27 TGTGCCAGCAGTCCTATACCGGGGACAGACAGGGAGACCCAGTACTTC CASSPIPGTDRETQYF
once TRBJ2-1 NA TRBV7-9 TGTGCCAGCAGCTTCAGGACGTACTCCTACAATGAGCAGTTCTTC CASSFRTYSYNEQFF
NA TRBJ2-1 NA TRBV18 TGTGCCAGCTCACCAGGAGCGAGCTCCTACAATGAGCAGTTCTTC CASSPGASSYNEQFF
NA TRBJ1-3 NA TRBV7-9 TGTGCCAGCAGCTTATTAAGCTCCGGAAACACCATATATTTT CASSLLSSGNTIYF
NA TRBJ2-2 NA TRBV7-3 TGTGCCAGCAGCGCGAGCCTGACCGGGGAGCTGTTTTTT CASSASLTGELFF
NA TRBJ2-7 TRBD1 TRBV7-8 TGTGCCAGCAGCTTAGGGCCCCACAGGGGCAACTACGAGCAGTACTTC CASSLGPHRGNYEQYF
NA TRBJ2-2 TRBD1 TRBV18 TGTGCCAGCTCACCATTATCCGGGACAGACAACACCGGGGAGCTGTTTTTT CASSPLSGTDNTGELFF
NA TRBJ1-4 TRBD1 TRBV7-9 TGTGCCAGCAGCTTCGGACAGGGTGAAACTAATGAAAAACTGTTTTTT CASSFGQGETNEKLFF
NA TRBJ1-2 NA TRBV5-4 TGTGCCAGCAGCAGGACAGATTATGGCTACACCTTC CASSRTDYGYTF
NA TRBJ2-1 TRBD2 TRBV18 TGTGCCAGCTCACCCCTAGGACTAGCGGGAGCGGGTGAGCAGTTCTTC CASSPLGLAGAGEQFF
NA TRBJ2-1 NA TRBV9 TGTGCCAGCAGCGTACTGAGCTCCTACAATGAGCAGTTCTTC CASSVLSSYNEQFF
NA TRBJ2-1 TRBD2 TRBV18 TGTGCCAGCTCACCTACTATTGGAGCGGGAGGCGCCAATGAGCAGTTCTTC CASSPTIGAGGANEQFF
NA TRBJ2-5 NA TRBV10-3 TGTGCCATCAGTGACAGGGCGAAGGAGACCCAGTACTTC CAISDRAKETQYF
NA TRBJ2-3 NA TRBV18 TGTGCCAGCTCCCCCCCTAGCACAGATACGCAGTATTTT CASSPPSTDTQYF
once TRBJ1-1 NA TRBV6-1 TGTGCCAGCAGTGGAGGGCGCGGGGGGCTTGGGGCTGAAGCTTTCTTT CASSGGRGGLGAEAFF
NA TRBJ1-5 NA TRBV4-1 TGCGCCAGCAGCCAAGGCCGAGGTGGTCAGCCCCAGCATTTT CASSQGRGGQPQHF
NA TRBJ1-3 NA TRBV18 TGTGCCAGCTCACCGGTGAGGGCCAGCTCTGGAAACACCATATATTTT CASSPVRASSGNTIYF
NA TRBJ1-2 TRBD1 TRBV7-2 TGTGCCAGCAACACTTTCGGACAGGGGGTTCTTGGCTACACCTTC CASNTFGQGVLGYTF
NA TRBJ2-7 TRBD2 TRBV18 TGTGCCAGCTCACCATCGGGGGGGCGGTTCGAGCAGTACTTC CASSPSGGRFEQYF
NA TRBJ2-3 TRBD2 TRBV5-1 TGCGCCAGCAGCTTGGCACTAGCGGAATCCACAGATACGCAGTATTTT CASSLALAESTDTQYF